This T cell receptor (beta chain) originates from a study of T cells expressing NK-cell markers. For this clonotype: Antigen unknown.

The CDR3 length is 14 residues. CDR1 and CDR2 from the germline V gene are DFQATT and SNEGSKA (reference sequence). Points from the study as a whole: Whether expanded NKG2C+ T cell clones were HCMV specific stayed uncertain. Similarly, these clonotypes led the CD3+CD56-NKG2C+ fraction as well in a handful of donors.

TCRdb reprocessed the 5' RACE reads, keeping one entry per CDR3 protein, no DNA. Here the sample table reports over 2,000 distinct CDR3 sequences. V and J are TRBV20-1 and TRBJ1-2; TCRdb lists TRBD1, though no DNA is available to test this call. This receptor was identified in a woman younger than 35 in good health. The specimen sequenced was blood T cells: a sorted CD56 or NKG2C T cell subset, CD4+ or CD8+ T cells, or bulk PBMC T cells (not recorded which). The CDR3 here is CSARRAGEDYGYTF.